The clone carrying this T cell receptor beta chain was seen many times. The germline V and J ends were trimmed by 3 bases and 13 bases, with 15 bases remaining between them. This CDR3 has 12 amino acids. CDR1 KGHSH and CDR2 LQKENI come from the germline V gene. TCRdb itself ran the 5' RACE reads through MiXCR, one entry per CDR3 protein. The profile covers about 25,000 distinct CDR3 sequences, with 3.5% to 5.5% appearing a single time and 9% to 12% taken by the ten largest. The sample originates from a study of early T cells in non-severe SARS-CoV-2 infection. The chain recombines TRBV18 with TRBJ1-1, with D hard to call. The source of this sequence is an adult who was a healthcare worker with PCR-confirmed SARS-CoV-2 infection or an uninfected control (not recorded which). Material for sequencing was whole blood. As DNA, the CDR3 is TGTGCCAGCTCACCGCGGCAGGAGAGCGGTTTCTTT. Amino acid sequence: CASSPRQESGFF.